These T cell receptor beta chains were read from a single sample in a study of blood T cell repertoires in COVID-19. Assay: immunoSEQ multiplex PCR; the TCRdb copy retains only in-frame clones and omits some. Of tens of thousands of clones in the sample, roughly 85% were seen once. Sequenced sample: peripheral blood. All receptors derive from a human donor in a cohort sampled during active COVID-19. CDR3s include the opening cysteine and the closing phenylalanine or tryptophan. Fields, in order: J gene, V gene, clone size, D gene, CDR3 length, CDR3 protein, CDR3 DNA. A D gene is named only where the DNA matches it firmly. Only some rows state a clone size, as once, few, many or a class for expanded clones.

j_gene: TRBJ2-1
v_gene: TRBV5-8
abundance: -
d_gene: TRBD2
len: 15
CDR3aa: CASSLAAGGQNEQFF
CDR3nt: TGTGCCAGCAGCTTGGCTGCGGGAGGGCAGAATGAGCAGTTCTTC

j_gene: TRBJ1-2
v_gene: TRBV6-1
abundance: few
d_gene: -
len: 15
CDR3aa: CASSEGDIQRYGYTF
CDR3nt: TGTGCCAGCAGTGAAGGGGACATTCAGCGCTATGGCTACACCTTC

j_gene: TRBJ1-3
v_gene: TRBV7-2
abundance: -
d_gene: TRBD1
len: 17
CDR3aa: CASSPRPRTGGRDTIYF
CDR3nt: TGTGCCAGCAGCCCCCGCCCCCGGACAGGGGGACGAGACACCATATATTTT

j_gene: TRBJ1-4
v_gene: TRBV29-1
abundance: -
d_gene: -
len: 13
CDR3aa: CSVVSRGSEKLFF
CDR3nt: TGCAGCGTTGTTTCCAGAGGGAGCGAAAAACTGTTTTTT

j_gene: TRBJ2-7
v_gene: TRBV19
abundance: few
d_gene: TRBD2
len: 16
CDR3aa: CASSLKGSGSSYEQYF
CDR3nt: TGTGCCAGTAGTCTTAAGGGTAGCGGGAGCTCCTACGAGCAGTACTTC

j_gene: TRBJ2-5
v_gene: TRBV7-6
abundance: -
d_gene: TRBD2
len: 17
CDR3aa: CASSLLGGVAGAETQYF
CDR3nt: TGTGCCAGCAGCCTCCTTGGGGGGGTAGCGGGAGCCGAGACCCAGTACTTC

j_gene: TRBJ1-2
v_gene: TRBV19
abundance: -
d_gene: TRBD1
len: 15
CDR3aa: CASRPGGRGDYGYTF
CDR3nt: TGTGCCAGTAGGCCAGGGGGCAGGGGGGACTATGGCTACACCTTC

j_gene: TRBJ1-1
v_gene: TRBV5-1
abundance: -
d_gene: -
len: 13
CDR3aa: CASSLGVDRKAFF
CDR3nt: TGCGCCAGCAGCTTGGGGGTTGACAGGAAAGCTTTCTTT

j_gene: TRBJ1-2
v_gene: TRBV10-2
abundance: -
d_gene: TRBD1
len: 12
CDR3aa: CASRTGTGGYTF
CDR3nt: TGCGCCAGCAGAACCGGGACAGGTGGCTACACCTTC

j_gene: TRBJ2-7
v_gene: TRBV7-2
abundance: once
d_gene: TRBD2
len: 16
CDR3aa: CASSLVRAGGSYEQYF
CDR3nt: TGTGCCAGCAGCTTAGTTCGAGCGGGAGGGTCCTACGAGCAGTACTTC

j_gene: TRBJ2-3
v_gene: TRBV27
abundance: -
d_gene: -
len: 15
CDR3aa: CASSLSPDSRHTQYF
CDR3nt: TGTGCCAGCAGTTTATCCCCGGACTCTCGGCATACGCAGTATTTT

j_gene: TRBJ1-2
v_gene: TRBV28
abundance: -
d_gene: TRBD1
len: 13
CDR3aa: CASRGQPIYGYTF
CDR3nt: TGTGCCAGCAGGGGACAGCCCATCTATGGCTACACCTTC

j_gene: TRBJ2-4
v_gene: TRBV28
abundance: -
d_gene: -
len: 19
CDR3aa: CASSQGIRVGMEGVNIQYF
CDR3nt: TGTGCCAGCAGCCAAGGGATAAGGGTGGGGATGGAAGGGGTAAACATTCAGTACTTC